The clone carrying this TCR beta chain was observed a handful of times. Antigen: not known. This sample stems from a study of T-cell memory formation after mild COVID-19. Study in general: Each donor largely had its own TCR clusters.

Study outcomes and limitations: Still unconfirmed is whether the second-wave clones peaking on day 37 recognized SARS-CoV-2.

Germline V gene lookup returns CDR1 SGDLS and CDR2 YYNGEE. V lost 5 bases to trimming and J lost 4 bases; unmatched junction nucleotides: 12. There are 17 residues in the CDR3. From 5'RACE with constant-segment primers came TCR alpha and TCR beta cDNA libraries that carried sample barcodes and UMIs. One entry per CDR3 protein results from TCRdb running MiXCR on the 5' RACE reads. Here the sample spans 450,000 to 650,000 distinct CDR3 sequences, over 15% being singletons. Sequencing used PBMCs or a T cell subset sorted from them (not recorded which). The clonotype was recovered from an adult woman who had mild COVID-19 (a few samples of this study predate the infection). Cell type and time point are not known. The V gene is TRBV9, the J gene TRBJ2-2; TRBD2 agrees at 9 bases. The CDR3, as DNA: TGTGCCAGCAGAGCCTCGGGAGCGGGGGGAACCACCGGGGAGCTGTTTTTT. Translated, it gives CASRASGAGGTTGELFF.